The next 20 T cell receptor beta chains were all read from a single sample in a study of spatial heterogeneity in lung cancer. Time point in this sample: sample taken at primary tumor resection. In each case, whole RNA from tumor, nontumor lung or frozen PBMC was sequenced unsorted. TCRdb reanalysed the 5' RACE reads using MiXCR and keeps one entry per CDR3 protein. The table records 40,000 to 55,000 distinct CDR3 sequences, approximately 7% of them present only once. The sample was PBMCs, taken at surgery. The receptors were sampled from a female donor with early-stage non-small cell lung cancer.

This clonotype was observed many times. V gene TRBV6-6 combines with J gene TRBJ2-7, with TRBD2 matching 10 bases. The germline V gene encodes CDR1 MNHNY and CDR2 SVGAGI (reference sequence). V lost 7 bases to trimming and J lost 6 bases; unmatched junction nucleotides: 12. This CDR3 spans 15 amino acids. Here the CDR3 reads CASTLISGGKSEQYF. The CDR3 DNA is TGTGCCAGCACCTTGATTAGCGGGGGGAAGAGCGAGCAGTACTTC.

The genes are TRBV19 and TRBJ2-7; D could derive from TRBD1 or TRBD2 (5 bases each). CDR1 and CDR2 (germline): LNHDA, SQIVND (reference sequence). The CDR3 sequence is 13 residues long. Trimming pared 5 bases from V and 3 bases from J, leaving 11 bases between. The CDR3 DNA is TGTGCCAGTAGTTTGAGGGGCGGCTACGAGCAGTACTTC. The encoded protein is CASSLRGGYEQYF.

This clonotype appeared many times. CDR3 DNA sequence: TGTGCCAGCAGTTACTTGGGCAGCAACTATGGCTACACCTTC. Its protein product is CASSYLGSNYGYTF. This chain uses TRBV6-5 with TRBJ1-2; D ambiguous. CDR1 is MNHEY and CDR2 is SVGAGI in the germline V gene. Trimming removed 1 base at V and 2 bases at J, with 8 bases between. The CDR3 loop spans 14 amino acids.

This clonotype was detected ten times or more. CDR3 loop: CASSVGWVSGSTYEQYF. For the CDR3, the DNA is TGTGCCAGCAGCGTGGGATGGGTGAGCGGGAGTACCTACGAGCAGTACTTC. The chain links TRBV9 to TRBJ2-7; 8 bases line up with TRBD2. Per the germline V gene, CDR1 is SGDLS and CDR2 is YYNGEE. After removal of 2 bases from V and 2 bases from J, the junction contained 12 bases not matched to a gene. The CDR3 consists of 17 residues.

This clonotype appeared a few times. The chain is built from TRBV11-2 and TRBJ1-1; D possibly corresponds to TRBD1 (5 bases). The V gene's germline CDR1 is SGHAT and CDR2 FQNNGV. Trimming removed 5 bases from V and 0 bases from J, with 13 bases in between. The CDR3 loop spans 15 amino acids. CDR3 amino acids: CASSPREGMNTEAFF. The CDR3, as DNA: TGTGCCAGCAGCCCCAGGGAGGGGATGAACACTGAAGCTTTCTTT.

The CDR3 is CASSQGAETQYF. The CDR3 region has the DNA TGTGCCAGCAGCCAAGGAGCGGAGACCCAGTACTTC. The gene calls are TRBV3-1 and TRBJ2-5; D gene uncertain. CDR3 length equals 12 residues. The V gene lost 1 base and the J gene lost 5 bases, with 5 bases spanning the gap. Germline V gene lookup returns CDR1 LGHDT and CDR2 YNNKEL (reference sequence).

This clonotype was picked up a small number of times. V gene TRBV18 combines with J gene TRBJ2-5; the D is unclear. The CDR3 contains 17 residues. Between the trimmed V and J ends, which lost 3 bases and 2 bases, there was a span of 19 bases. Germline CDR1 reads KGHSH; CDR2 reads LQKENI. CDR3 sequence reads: CASSPFNSETPQETQYF. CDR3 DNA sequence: TGTGCCAGCTCACCCTTTAACTCGGAGACACCTCAAGAGACCCAGTACTTC.

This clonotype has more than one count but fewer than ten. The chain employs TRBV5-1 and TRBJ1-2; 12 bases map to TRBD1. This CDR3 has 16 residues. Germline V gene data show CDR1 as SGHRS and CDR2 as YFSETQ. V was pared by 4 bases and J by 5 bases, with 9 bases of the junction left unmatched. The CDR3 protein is CASSLGTGGPPYGYTF. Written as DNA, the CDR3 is TGCGCCAGCAGCCTCGGGACAGGGGGCCCTCCTTATGGCTACACCTTC.

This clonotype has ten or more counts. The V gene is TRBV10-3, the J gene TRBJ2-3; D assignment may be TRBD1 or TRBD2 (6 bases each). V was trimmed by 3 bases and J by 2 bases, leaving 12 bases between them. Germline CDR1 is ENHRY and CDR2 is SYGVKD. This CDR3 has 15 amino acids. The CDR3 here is CAISEDGGHTDTQYF. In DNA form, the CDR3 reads TGTGCCATCAGTGAAGACGGGGGCCACACAGATACGCAGTATTTT.

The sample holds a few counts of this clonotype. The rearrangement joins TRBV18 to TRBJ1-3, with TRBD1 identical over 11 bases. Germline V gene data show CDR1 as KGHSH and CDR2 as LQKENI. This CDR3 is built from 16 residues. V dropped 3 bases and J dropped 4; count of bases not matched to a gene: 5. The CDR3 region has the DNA TGTGCCAGCTCACCTGGGACAGGGGGACCCGGAAACACCATATATTTT. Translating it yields CASSPGTGGPGNTIYF.

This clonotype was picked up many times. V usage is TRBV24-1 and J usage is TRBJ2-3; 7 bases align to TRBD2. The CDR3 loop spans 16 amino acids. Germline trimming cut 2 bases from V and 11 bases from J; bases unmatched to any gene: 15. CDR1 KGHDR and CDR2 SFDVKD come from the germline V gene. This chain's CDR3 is CATSDWGGSRAQVQYF. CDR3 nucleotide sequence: TGTGCCACCAGTGATTGGGGAGGGAGCCGAGCGCAGGTGCAGTATTTT.

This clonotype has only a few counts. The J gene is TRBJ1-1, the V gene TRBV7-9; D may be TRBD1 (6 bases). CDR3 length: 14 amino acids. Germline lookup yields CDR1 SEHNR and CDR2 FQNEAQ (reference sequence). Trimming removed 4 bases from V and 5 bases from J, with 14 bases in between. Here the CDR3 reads CASSSHQGRTEAFF. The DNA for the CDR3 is TGTGCCAGCAGCTCCCACCAGGGGAGGACTGAAGCTTTCTTT.

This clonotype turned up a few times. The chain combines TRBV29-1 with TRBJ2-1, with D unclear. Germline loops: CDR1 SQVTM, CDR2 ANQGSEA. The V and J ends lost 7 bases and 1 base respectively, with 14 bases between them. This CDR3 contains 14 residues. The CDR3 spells CSASSERSYNEQFF. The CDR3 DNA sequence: TGCAGCGCGAGTTCTGAAAGGTCCTACAATGAGCAGTTCTTC.

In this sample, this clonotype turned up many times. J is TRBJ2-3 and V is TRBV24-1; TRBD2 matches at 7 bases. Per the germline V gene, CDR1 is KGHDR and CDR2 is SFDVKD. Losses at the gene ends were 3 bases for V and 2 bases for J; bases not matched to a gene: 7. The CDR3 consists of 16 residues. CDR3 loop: CATSDLPGLTTDTQYF. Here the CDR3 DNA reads TGTGCCACCAGTGATCTTCCGGGACTAACCACAGATACGCAGTATTTT.

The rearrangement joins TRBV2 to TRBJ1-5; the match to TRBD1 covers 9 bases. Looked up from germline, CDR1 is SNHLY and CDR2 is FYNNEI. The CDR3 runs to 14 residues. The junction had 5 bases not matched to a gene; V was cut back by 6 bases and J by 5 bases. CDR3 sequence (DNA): TGTGCCAGCAGCACACAGGGGGCGGATCAGCCCCAGCATTTT. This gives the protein CASSTQGADQPQHF.

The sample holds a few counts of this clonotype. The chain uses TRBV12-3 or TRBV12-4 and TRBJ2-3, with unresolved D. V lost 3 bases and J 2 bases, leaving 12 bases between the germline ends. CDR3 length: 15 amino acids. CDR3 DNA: TGTGCCAGCAGTTTTCGGGTAGGCTTCACAGATACGCAGTATTTT. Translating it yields CASSFRVGFTDTQYF.

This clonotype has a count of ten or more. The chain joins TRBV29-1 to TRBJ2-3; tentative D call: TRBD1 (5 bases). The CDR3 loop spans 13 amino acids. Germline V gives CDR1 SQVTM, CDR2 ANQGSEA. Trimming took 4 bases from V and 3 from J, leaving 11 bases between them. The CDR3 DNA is TGCAGCGTTGCCCAGGGTGGTACAGATACGCAGTATTTT. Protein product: CSVAQGGTDTQYF.

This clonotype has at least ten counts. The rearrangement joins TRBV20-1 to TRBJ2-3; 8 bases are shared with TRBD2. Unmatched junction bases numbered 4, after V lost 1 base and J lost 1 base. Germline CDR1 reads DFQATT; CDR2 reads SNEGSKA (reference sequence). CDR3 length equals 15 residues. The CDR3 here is CSARVGTRGTDTQYF. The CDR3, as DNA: TGCAGTGCTAGAGTAGGGACTAGGGGCACAGATACGCAGTATTTT.

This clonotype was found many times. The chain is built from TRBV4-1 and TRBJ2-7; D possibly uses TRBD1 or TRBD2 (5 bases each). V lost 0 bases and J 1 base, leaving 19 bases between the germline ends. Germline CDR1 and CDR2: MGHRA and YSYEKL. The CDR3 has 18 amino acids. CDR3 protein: CASSQDPQSRDLSYEQYF. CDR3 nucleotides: TGCGCCAGCAGCCAAGATCCCCAGTCCAGGGACCTATCCTACGAGCAGTACTTC.

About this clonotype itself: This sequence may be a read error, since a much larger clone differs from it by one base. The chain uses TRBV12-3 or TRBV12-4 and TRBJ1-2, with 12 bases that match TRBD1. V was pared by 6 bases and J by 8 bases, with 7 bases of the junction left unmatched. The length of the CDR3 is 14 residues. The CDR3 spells CASSPGTGGSGYTF. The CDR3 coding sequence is TGTGCCAGCAGCCCTGGGACAGGGGGCAGCGGCTACACCTTC.